This TCR beta chain was captured by sequencing in a study of T cell responses to AZD1222 COVID-19 vaccine. Concerning this clone: What it recognizes is unknown.

Broader study findings: Targets within unmutated variant regions were reportedly found for nearly half of spike-specific TCRs. The donor group comprised mostly white British people and more females; the analysis possibly underestimated clonal diversity. Increased Spike-specific TCR breadth and depth were observed after two AZD1222 doses. The study identified only five or six AZD1222 recipients as seropositive at baseline.

The assay was immunoSEQ multiplex PCR, and TCRdb's table has in-frame clones only and misses some. The sample holds over 100,000 clones; 84% are singletons and the top ten take about a sixth. The origin of this receptor is an adult in good health. The specimen comprised peripheral blood, sampled on day 0 of AZD1222 vaccination.

CDR3 DNA sequence: TGCGCCAGCAGCTCACACTGGGCCGCGGGGAATTCACCCCTCCACTTT. Translating it yields CASSSHWAAGNSPLHF. This chain connects TRBV5-1 to TRBJ1-6; no clear D gene. V dropped 3 bases and J dropped 7 bases, with 17 bases sitting between them. CDR3 size: 16 residues. Germline-derived CDR1 and CDR2 are SGHRS and YFSETQ.